One and the same sample provided the 21 T cell receptor beta chains below, sequenced in a study of blood T cell repertoires in COVID-19. Repertoires were generated with immunoSEQ multiplex PCR, while TCRdb's copy carries only in-frame clones and drops some. The sample has approximately 490,000 clones; roughly nine tenths are singletons. Material: PBMCs or T cells enriched from blood (not recorded which). These receptors were taken from a woman in her sixties or seventies who had recovered from COVID-19.

The genes are TRBV6-1 and TRBJ1-6; D is perhaps TRBD1 (6 bases). V dropped 4 bases and J dropped 7 bases, with 17 bases sitting between them. The CDR3 loop spans 16 amino acids. CDR1 is MNHNS, CDR2 SASEGT, per germline. CDR3 bases: TGTGCCAGCAGTGTAGCAAACAGGGTGGCAAATTCACCCCTCCACTTT. This translates into CASSVANRVANSPLHF.

CDR3 loop: CASSLGRQGGADTQYF. The CDR3, as DNA: TGCGCCAGCAGCTTGGGTAGGCAGGGTGGCGCAGATACGCAGTATTTT. V is TRBV5-1 and J is TRBJ2-3; weak D call: TRBD1 (5 bases). V was trimmed by 0 bases and J by 4 bases, leaving 15 bases between them. Germline V gives CDR1 SGHRS, CDR2 YFSETQ. The CDR3 totals 16 residues.

This clone showed up just once. The sample holds other DNA sequences that translate to the same CDR3. The J gene is TRBJ2-2, the V gene TRBV10-2; the match to TRBD2 covers 13 bases. The CDR3 has 14 residues. The germline gives CDR1 WSHSY, CDR2 SAAADI. V was pared by 8 bases and J by 5 bases, with 2 bases of the junction left unmatched. The CDR3 spells CASRLAGGTGELFF. DNA for the CDR3: TGCGCCAGCCGACTAGCGGGAGGAACCGGGGAGCTGTTTTTT.

The CDR3 region is CASSASGTSGSYEQYF. In DNA, the CDR3 is TGCGCCAGCAGCGCTTCCGGGACTAGCGGCTCCTACGAGCAGTACTTC. The chain recombines TRBV5-1 with TRBJ2-7, with 11 bases aligning to TRBD2. The germline V gene encodes CDR1 SGHRS and CDR2 YFSETQ. V lost 4 bases and J lost 0; bases outside the gene matches: 6. The CDR3 contains 16 residues. Drawing the rest from reference TRBV5-1 and TRBJ2-7, the complete variable domain is KAGVTQTPRYLIKTRGQQVTLSCSPISGHRSVSWYQQTPGQGLQFLFEYFSETQRNKGNFPGRFSGRQFSNSRSEMNVSTLELGDSALYLCASSASGTSGSYEQYFGPGTRLTVT.

The chain joins TRBV6-5 to TRBJ2-1; 7 bases map to TRBD2. The CDR3 is 14 amino acids. Trimming at V came to 10 bases and at J to 6 bases, leaving 12 bases not matched to a gene. Germline V gene data show CDR1 as MNHEY and CDR2 as SVGAGI. DNA of the CDR3: TGTGCCACCCGCAGGGATGGGGGGGTCAATGAGCAGTTCTTC. It is translated as CATRRDGGVNEQFF.

This chain links TRBV19 with TRBJ1-5; no definite D call. V was cut by 4 bases and J by 1 base, with 5 bases left in between. The germline gives CDR1 LNHDA, CDR2 SQIVND (reference sequence). The CDR3 is 13 amino acids. The CDR3 sequence: CASSTLSNQPQHF. In DNA form, the CDR3 reads TGTGCCAGTAGTACCCTCAGCAATCAGCCCCAGCATTTT.

The chain carries TRBV24-1 and TRBJ1-5, with 7 bases identical to TRBD1. Per germline, CDR1 KGHDR and CDR2 SFDVKD. J gave up 2 bases and V 4 bases, and 4 bases lay outside the gene matches. The CDR3 extends over 15 amino acids. The CDR3 here is CATSESTGRNQPQHF. CDR3 bases: TGTGCCACCAGTGAGTCGACAGGGCGCAATCAGCCCCAGCATTTT.

The genes are TRBV15 and TRBJ1-1, with D unresolved. Germline CDR1 reads LNHNV; CDR2 reads YYDKDF (reference sequence). V was shortened by 5 bases and J by 4 bases, with 14 bases between the two germline ends. CDR3 length: 14 amino acids. The CDR3 is CATSAPGLSTEAFF. The CDR3 coding sequence is TGTGCCACCAGCGCTCCTGGGCTGAGCACTGAAGCTTTCTTT. Full variable domain (rest looked up from reference TRBV15 and TRBJ1-1): DAMVIQNPRYQVTQFGKPVTLSCSQTLNHNVMYWYQQKSSQAPKLLFHYYDKDFNNEADTPDNFQSRRPNTSFCFLDIRSPGLGDTAMYLCATSAPGLSTEAFFGQGTRLTVV.

This chain links TRBV2 with TRBJ2-2; D is uncertain. The CDR3 is 15 amino acids. From germline, CDR1 is SNHLY and CDR2 FYNNEI. With 2 bases removed from V and 1 base from J, the gap between germline ends came to 8 bases. CDR3 DNA: TGTGCCAGCAGTGAACACAGCATGAACACCGGGGAGCTGTTTTTT. Its translation: CASSEHSMNTGELFF. The whole variable domain, filled in from reference TRBV2 and TRBJ2-2, reads EPEVTQTPSHQVTQMGQEVILRCVPISNHLYFYWYRQILGQKVEFLVSFYNNEISEKSEIFDDQFSVERPDGSNFTLKIRSTKLEDSAMYFCASSEHSMNTGELFFGEGSRLTVL.

This chain joins TRBV5-1 and TRBJ1-5, with D perhaps matching TRBD1 (5 bases). The ends were cut back, 0 bases at V and 5 bases at J, with 9 bases in the middle. The CDR3 has 14 residues. Per the germline V gene, CDR1 is SGHRS and CDR2 is YFSETQ. In DNA, the CDR3 is TGCGCCAGCAGCTTGGAGGGGCCTTATCAGCCCCAGCATTTT. Translation gives CASSLEGPYQPQHF.

The V gene is TRBV19, the J gene TRBJ2-6; tentative D call: TRBD1 (6 bases). This CDR3 comprises 13 residues. The V end was cut by 2 bases, the J end by 12 bases, with 11 bases between. CDR1 and CDR2 (germline): LNHDA, SQIVND (reference sequence). The CDR3 coding sequence is TGTGCCAGTAGTATACGGACAGCCTTCGTCCTGACTTTC. Residues: CASSIRTAFVLTF.

The rearrangement links TRBV5-1 to TRBJ2-7; TRBD2 agrees at 9 bases. The CDR3 runs 15 residues. Trimming removed 4 bases from V and 0 bases from J; junction bases left unmatched: 5. Germline CDR1 is SGHRS and CDR2 is YFSETQ. CDR3 residues: CASSIAGVSSYEQYF. The CDR3 DNA reads TGCGCCAGCAGCATAGCGGGGGTGAGCTCCTACGAGCAGTACTTC.

This clone was seen once. This rearrangement joins TRBV4-1 to TRBJ1-5; a possible D gene is TRBD1 (5 bases). The CDR3 is 16 residues long. From germline, CDR1 is MGHRA and CDR2 YSYEKL. Trimming left V 1 base short and J 9 bases short, with 19 bases between. CDR3 region: CASSQAAGGGIWPQHF. The DNA for the CDR3 is TGCGCCAGCAGCCAAGCCGCCGGGGGGGGGATATGGCCCCAGCATTTT.

The rearrangement links TRBV11-2 to TRBJ1-4, with 9 nucleotides matching TRBD1. Germline V gene data show CDR1 as SGHAT and CDR2 as FQNNGV. V lost 5 bases, J lost 5 bases, and 6 bases stayed unmatched. This CDR3 spans 15 amino acids. The CDR3 protein is CASSRRQGENEKLFF. CDR3 bases: TGTGCCAGCAGCCGTAGACAGGGGGAAAATGAAAAACTGTTTTTT. Full variable domain (outside the CDR3, taken from reference TRBV11-2 and TRBJ1-4): EAGVAQSPRYKIIEKRQSVAFWCNPISGHATLYWYQQILGQGPKLLIQFQNNGVVDDSQLPKDRFSAERLKGVDSTLKIQPAKLEDSAVYLCASSRRQGENEKLFFGSGTQLSVL.

This chain joins TRBV7-2 and TRBJ2-2; 10 nucleotides match TRBD2. CDR3 length: 17 residues. Looked up from germline, CDR1 is SGHTA and CDR2 is FQGNSA. The J segment lost 1 base and the V segment lost 2 bases, leaving 4 bases of the junction unmatched. CDR3 region: CASSLSSSGGNTGELFF. In DNA, the CDR3 is TGTGCCAGCAGCTTATCGTCTAGCGGGGGGAACACCGGGGAGCTGTTTTTT.

The J gene is TRBJ2-3, the V gene TRBV9; no reliable D call. This CDR3 has 14 residues. V was trimmed by 4 bases and J by 5 bases, leaving 14 bases between them. Germline V lookup: CDR1 SGDLS, CDR2 YYNGEE. The CDR3, as DNA: TGTGCCAGCAGCCCCCGATCCGTCGGAGATACGCAGTATTTT. This translates into CASSPRSVGDTQYF.

This chain joins TRBV6-4 and TRBJ2-2, with 9 bases fitting TRBD1. The V gene's germline CDR1 is MRHNA and CDR2 SNTAGT. This CDR3 has 14 amino acids. The V segment lost 5 bases and the J segment 4 bases; nucleotides outside the gene matches: 2. CDR3 in amino acids: CASSRQGGTGELFF. In DNA, the CDR3 is TGTGCCAGCAGTCGACAGGGGGGCACCGGGGAGCTGTTTTTT.

This chain links TRBV27 with TRBJ1-5; no clear D. V dropped 2 bases and J dropped 3 bases, with 5 bases sitting between them. The CDR3 runs to 13 residues. Germline CDR1 reads MNHEY; CDR2 reads SMNVEV (reference sequence). Here the CDR3 DNA reads TGTGCCAGCAGTTTACAGGCCAATCAGCCCCAGCATTTT. Its translation is CASSLQANQPQHF.

This rearrangement joins TRBV5-5 to TRBJ2-1; possible D gene TRBD1, 5 bases. The CDR3 runs 15 residues. V lost 4 bases, J lost 8 bases, and 19 bases lay in between. Germline lookup yields CDR1 SGHKS and CDR2 YYEKEE (reference sequence). The CDR3 loop is CASSGDSWRSDEQFF. For the CDR3, the DNA is TGTGCCAGCAGCGGCGACAGTTGGCGCTCCGATGAGCAGTTCTTC.

This chain connects TRBV7-8 to TRBJ2-4; D is perhaps TRBD1 (6 bases). V was shortened by 2 bases and J by 0 bases, with 17 bases between the two germline ends. The CDR3 spans 18 residues. Germline-derived CDR1 and CDR2 are SGHVS and FQNEAQ. CDR3 sequence: CASSLRSGEPLAKNIQYF. In DNA form, the CDR3 reads TGTGCCAGCAGCTTAAGGTCAGGGGAGCCCTTAGCCAAAAACATTCAGTACTTC.

For the CDR3, the DNA is TGTGCCAGAAGCTTGGGAGGAGAGACTTATAGCAATCAGCCCCAGCATTTT. It codes for CARSLGGETYSNQPQHF. The rearrangement uses TRBV5-3 and TRBJ1-5; D not resolved. Being an ORF, TRBV5-3 has a function that is uncertain. The CDR3 spans 17 residues. Trimming left V 0 bases short and J 0 bases short, with 13 bases between.